This T cell receptor beta chain is drawn from a study of T cells in localized non-small cell lung cancer. Generated by immunoSEQ multiplex PCR, the TCRdb table keeps only in-frame clones and is missing some. Here the sample spans about 70,000 clones, roughly 90% being singletons. Study-level findings and limits: Longer overall survival was linked to higher blood T cell density. The study found T cell clonality highest in uninvolved adjacent lung, above tumor.

Remarks on this clone: The antigen is unknown.

Trimming stripped 8 bases from V and 5 bases from J, with 13 bases between. Germline CDR1 and CDR2: LNHDA and SQIVND (reference sequence). The CDR3 is 13 residues long. J is TRBJ1-5 and V is TRBV19; D not resolved. This sequence originates from a male donor at least 60 years old with stage III squamous cell lung carcinoma. The source was peripheral blood, collected before any cancer treatment. This chain's CDR3 is CASGRGFDQPQHF. The CDR3 DNA sequence: TGTGCCAGTGGTCGGGGATTCGATCAGCCCCAGCATTTT.